The rows below give T cell receptor beta chains drawn from one sample of a study of blood T cells in healthy people across ages. TCRdb recomputed calls from the 5' RACE reads with MiXCR, one row per CDR3 protein. The sample holds more than 700,000 distinct CDR3 sequences, approximately 55% seen once. Sequences were obtained from blood. The source of these receptors is an elderly man in good health. The CDR3 runs from the conserved cysteine through the conserved F or W. Fields, in order: clone size, V gene, D gene, J gene, CDR3 protein, CDR3 DNA. The D gene is left open where the match is weak. Only some rows state a clone size, as once, few, many or a class for expanded clones.

size: NA; V: TRBV9; D: NA; J: TRBJ2-1; CDR3: CASSVELESYNEQFF; DNA: TGTGCCAGCAGCGTAGAGTTGGAAAGCTACAATGAGCAGTTCTTC
size: NA; V: TRBV3-1; D: TRBD2; J: TRBJ2-1; CDR3: CASSRPGLAINEQFF; DNA: TGTGCCAGCAGCCGACCGGGACTAGCGATCAATGAGCAGTTCTTC
size: NA; V: TRBV20-1; D: NA; J: TRBJ2-2; CDR3: CSPGPLSRGELFF; DNA: TGCAGTCCCGGGCCCCTTTCAAGAGGGGAGCTGTTTTTT
size: NA; V: TRBV6-5; D: TRBD1; J: TRBJ1-2; CDR3: CASSQTGEGGYTF; DNA: TGTGCCAGCAGCCAGACAGGGGAAGGCGGCTACACCTTC
size: NA; V: TRBV20-1; D: TRBD2; J: TRBJ2-5; CDR3: CSARGLTSTETQYF; DNA: TGCAGTGCTAGGGGCCTGACTAGCACAGAGACCCAGTACTTC
size: few; V: TRBV9; D: TRBD2; J: TRBJ2-1; CDR3: CASSPRAGDSYNEQFF; DNA: TGTGCCAGCAGCCCCCGAGCGGGAGACTCCTACAATGAGCAGTTCTTC
size: NA; V: TRBV6-2/TRBV6-3; D: NA; J: TRBJ2-1; CDR3: CASNPGSSYNEQSF; DNA: TGTGCCAGCAACCCAGGGAGCTCCTACAATGAGCAGTCCTTC
size: NA; V: TRBV27; D: NA; J: TRBJ1-2; CDR3: CASSPGRGGNYGYTF; DNA: TGTGCCAGCAGTCCAGGACGGGGCGGGAACTATGGCTACACCTTC
size: few; V: TRBV2; D: TRBD2; J: TRBJ2-7; CDR3: CASSDGRGAYEQYF; DNA: TGTGCCAGCAGTGACGGACGGGGGGCCTACGAGCAGTACTTC
size: NA; V: TRBV28; D: NA; J: TRBJ2-4; CDR3: CASSLPGTIAKNIQYF; DNA: TGTGCCAGCAGTTTACCCGGAACTATAGCCAAAAACATTCAGTACTTC
size: few; V: TRBV20-1; D: TRBD2; J: TRBJ2-1; CDR3: CSAGTSGRGSYNEQFF; DNA: TGCAGTGCCGGGACTAGCGGGAGGGGCTCCTACAATGAGCAGTTCTTC
size: NA; V: TRBV20-1; D: TRBD2; J: TRBJ2-6; CDR3: CGATPGGRSGANVLTF; DNA: TGCGGTGCTACGCCCGGCGGGAGATCTGGGGCCAACGTCCTGACTTTC
size: few; V: TRBV28; D: NA; J: TRBJ2-7; CDR3: CASSYPAYSYEQYF; DNA: TGTGCCAGCAGCTACCCTGCTTACTCCTACGAGCAGTACTTC
size: few; V: TRBV2; D: NA; J: TRBJ2-2; CDR3: CASSRDSGGELFF; DNA: TGTGCCAGCAGTCGGGACTCGGGCGGGGAGCTGTTTTTT
size: NA; V: TRBV9; D: NA; J: TRBJ1-5; CDR3: CASSVGQGAGQPQNF; DNA: NA